Shown below are 19 T cell receptor beta chains from a single sample sequenced in a study of T cell repertoires in aging, cancer and after chemotherapy. Peripheral blood genomic DNA, not sorted cells or RNA, was the template. TRB rearrangements spanning V, D and J were amplified using mixed TRB-A/B primers. TCRdb used MiXCR to reprocess the multiplex PCR reads, holding one entry per CDR3 protein. The table includes more than 9,500 distinct CDR3 sequences, about 37% detected once. The sequencing sample was made of blood. These receptors were taken from a human donor in good health.

The rearrangement uses TRBV6-2 or TRBV6-3 and TRBJ2-7, with a possible D match to TRBD2 (6 bases). Trimming left V 0 bases short and J 4 bases short, with 16 bases between. The CDR3 sequence is 16 residues long. Germline V gene lookup returns CDR1 MNHEY and CDR2 SVGEGT. The CDR3 DNA sequence: TGTGCCAGCAGTTACTCTGGAACGGGAGTCGGGTACGAGCAGTACTTC. This codes for CASSYSGTGVGYEQYF.

J is TRBJ1-5 and V is TRBV7-6, with 12 bases fitting TRBD1. Trimming cost V 1 base and J 2 bases; bases outside gene matches: 9. Per the germline V gene, CDR1 is SGHVS and CDR2 is FNYEAQ. CDR3 length equals 19 residues. CDR3 protein: CASSLESGTGGEGNQPQHF. CDR3 bases: TGTGCCAGCAGCTTAGAGTCTGGGACAGGGGGCGAGGGCAATCAGCCCCAGCATTTT.

The chain recombines TRBV12-3 or TRBV12-4 with TRBJ2-1; D may match TRBD1 or TRBD2 (6 bases each). The V end lost 5 bases, the J end lost 0 bases, and 14 bases lay between the germline ends. The CDR3 has 16 residues. CDR3 in DNA: TGTGCCAGCAGTCCCCTACAGGGAGGCTCCTACAATGAGCAGTTCTTC. Its translation is CASSPLQGGSYNEQFF.

This clonotype was observed a few times. This chain links TRBV19 with TRBJ2-1; 10 bases agree with TRBD2. Germline CDR1 is LNHDA and CDR2 is SQIVND (reference sequence). V lost 6 bases, J lost 2 bases, and 4 bases stayed unmatched. The CDR3 is 15 amino acids. The CDR3 coding sequence is TGTGCCAGTAGGACAACTAGCGGGACCTACAATGAGCAGTTCTTC. It specifies CASRTTSGTYNEQFF.

V usage is TRBV7-6 and J usage is TRBJ2-6, with a tentative D call TRBD1 (5 bases). Germline CDR1 and CDR2: SGHVS and FNYEAQ. Trimming removed 4 bases at V and 2 bases at J, with 9 bases between. The CDR3 is made up of 15 amino acids. The CDR3, as DNA: TGTGCCAGCAGCTGGAAGACAGCTGGGGCCAACGTCCTGACTTTC. It codes for CASSWKTAGANVLTF.

This sequence joins TRBV5-1 and TRBJ2-7, with 10 bases lining up with TRBD2. CDR1 and CDR2 (germline): SGHRS, YFSETQ. There are 15 residues in the CDR3. With 5 bases clipped from V and 0 bases from J, the junction kept 5 bases outside the gene matches. The CDR3 region is CASRVLAGSSYEQYF. Here the CDR3 DNA reads TGCGCCAGCAGGGTACTAGCGGGATCCTCCTACGAGCAGTACTTC. The whole variable domain, remainder taken from reference TRBV5-1 and TRBJ2-7, is KAGVTQTPRYLIKTRGQQVTLSCSPISGHRSVSWYQQTPGQGLQFLFEYFSETQRNKGNFPGRFSGRQFSNSRSEMNVSTLELGDSALYLCASRVLAGSSYEQYFGPGTRLTVT.

The chain employs TRBV5-6 and TRBJ2-7; D possibly corresponds to TRBD2 (5 bases). This CDR3 is 12 amino acids long. Trimming took off 1 base at V and 4 bases at J, with 6 bases between the two ends. CDR1 SGHDT and CDR2 YYEEEE come from the germline V gene. The DNA for the CDR3 is TGTGCCAGCAGCTTGACGGGGTACGAGCAGTACTTC. Amino acids: CASSLTGYEQYF.

The rearrangement joins TRBV30 to TRBJ2-7, with 10 nucleotides matching TRBD1. The trim removed 3 bases at V and 5 bases at J, leaving 7 bases unmatched. Germline V gene data show CDR1 as GTSNPN and CDR2 as SVGIG (reference sequence). The CDR3 has 14 residues. The CDR3 sequence is CAWSQDGTGDEQYF. DNA for the CDR3: TGTGCCTGGAGCCAGGATGGGACAGGGGACGAGCAGTACTTC.

J is TRBJ2-3 and V is TRBV11-1; D remains unclear. The germline V gene has CDR1 SGHAT and CDR2 FQDESV (reference sequence). V gave up 5 bases and J gave up 2 bases, with 8 bases separating them. The CDR3 sequence is 13 residues long. Written as DNA, the CDR3 is TGTGCCAGCAGCCTCCCTTCCACAGATACGCAGTATTTT. Its protein product is CASSLPSTDTQYF.

This clonotype has just a few counts. The rearrangement links TRBV27 to TRBJ2-3; D tentatively reads TRBD1 or TRBD2 (5 bases each). The CDR3 sequence is 14 residues long. Trimming took off 5 bases at V and 2 bases at J, with 11 bases between the two ends. Germline V gene sequence: CDR1 MNHEY, CDR2 SMNVEV (reference sequence). CDR3 residues: CASSRGDATDTQYF. The CDR3 nucleotides read TGTGCCAGCAGTAGAGGGGACGCCACAGATACGCAGTATTTT.

V and J are TRBV12-3 or TRBV12-4 and TRBJ2-1; D unresolved. The CDR3 has 18 amino acids. V was trimmed by 4 bases and J by 0 bases, leaving 19 bases between them. Written as DNA, the CDR3 is TGTGCCAGCAGTTCAAGACTCCGGCTAGTGGGCTCCTACAATGAGCAGTTCTTC. This sequence encodes CASSSRLRLVGSYNEQFF.

The chain combines TRBV5-1 with TRBJ2-2, with 9 bases identical to TRBD2. The CDR3 has 19 residues. With 3 bases clipped from V and 1 base from J, the junction kept 13 bases outside the gene matches. CDR1 and CDR2 from the germline V gene are SGHRS and YFSETQ. CDR3 region: CASSSIPGLARGNTGELFF. CDR3 bases: TGCGCCAGCAGCTCGATCCCGGGACTAGCTAGGGGGAACACCGGGGAGCTGTTTTTT.

The table lists this clonotype with a few counts. This chain connects TRBV5-1 to TRBJ2-1, with D unresolved. Germline CDR1 reads SGHRS; CDR2 reads YFSETQ. CDR3 length: 15 amino acids. The V and J ends lost 0 bases and 9 bases respectively, with 16 bases between them. CDR3 bases: TGCGCCAGCAGCTTGGAGCCAGGTCGAGGCGGTGAGCAGTTCTTC. Translation gives CASSLEPGRGGEQFF.

This clonotype was observed a few times. The chain carries TRBV29-1 and TRBJ1-1, with D tentatively TRBD1 (5 bases). CDR3 length: 14 amino acids. V lost 7 bases, J lost 6 bases, and 21 bases lay in between. CDR1 and CDR2 (germline): SQVTM, ANQGSEA. For the CDR3, the DNA is TGCAGCGGGGGGGGAGGGGACGAATGGTCTGAAGCTTTCTTT. This encodes CSGGGGDEWSEAFF.

V is TRBV18 and J is TRBJ2-7, with 7 bases fitting TRBD2. The germline V gene encodes CDR1 KGHSH and CDR2 LQKENI. This CDR3 spans 16 amino acids. V lost 5 bases, J lost 0 bases, and 10 bases stayed unmatched. The CDR3 sequence: CASSTTGSGNSYEQYF. The CDR3 DNA sequence: TGTGCCAGCTCAACGACGGGGAGCGGGAACTCCTACGAGCAGTACTTC. Complete variable domain (other parts from reference TRBV18 and TRBJ2-7): NAGVMQNPRHLVRRRGQEARLRCSPMKGHSHVYWYRQLPEEGLKFMVYLQKENIIDESGMPKERFSAEFPKEGPSILRIQQVVRGDSAAYFCASSTTGSGNSYEQYFGPGTRLTVT.

CDR3 sequence: CASRDWDGTNTEAFF. DNA for the CDR3: TGTGCCAGCAGAGACTGGGACGGCACAAACACTGAAGCTTTCTTT. V is TRBV12-3 or TRBV12-4 and J is TRBJ1-1; maybe TRBD1 (5 bases). The ends were cut back, 6 bases at V and 2 bases at J, with 16 bases in the middle. The CDR3 has 15 amino acids.

This clonotype turned up a few times. The chain joins TRBV30 to TRBJ2-2; 12 positions agree with TRBD2. V shed 1 base and J 3 bases; nucleotides not matched to a gene: 0. This CDR3 is 15 amino acids long. Germline V lookup: CDR1 GTSNPN, CDR2 SVGIG (reference sequence). CDR3 in amino acids: CAWSASGRDTGELFF. CDR3 DNA sequence: TGTGCCTGGAGTGCTAGCGGGAGGGACACCGGGGAGCTGTTTTTT. Supplemented by reference TRBV30 and TRBJ2-2, the full variable domain reads SQTIHQWPATLVQPVGSPLSLECTVEGTSNPNLYWYRQAAGRGLQLLFYSVGIGQISSEVPQNLSASRPQDRQFILSSKKLLLSDSGFYLCAWSASGRDTGELFFGEGSRLTVL.

V gene TRBV6-1 combines with J gene TRBJ1-2; D is uncertain. Germline CDR1 MNHNS, CDR2 SASEGT. V lost 7 bases, J lost 8 bases, and 26 bases lay in between. This CDR3 is 16 amino acids long. The DNA of the CDR3 is TGTGCCAGCACCACTCCACCCTCGGGTCCTGAAGGGGGCTACACCTTC. This translates into CASTTPPSGPEGGYTF.

This clonotype is termed medium-sized (0.01 to 0.1%). The chain carries TRBV6-5 and TRBJ2-1; D is unresolved. V was pared by 7 bases and J by 10 bases, with 20 bases between. The CDR3 consists of 14 residues. Germline loops: CDR1 MNHEY, CDR2 SVGAGI. The CDR3 loop is CASMRGLPITEQFF. The CDR3 coding sequence is TGTGCCAGCATGCGTGGTCTACCGATTACGGAGCAGTTCTTC.